These 30 T cell receptor beta chains came from one sample sequenced in a study of blood T cells in healthy people across ages. Through a sample-barcoded 5' primer and a J-beta primer mix, a second PCR was run for roughly 7 to 11 cycles. Each CDR3 protein is one row after TCRdb ran MiXCR on the 5' RACE reads. This table holds roughly 900,000 distinct CDR3 sequences, roughly 48% found once. Sequenced sample: blood. These TCRs come from a man aged 25-40 years in good health.

This clonotype has a handful of counts. The V and J genes are TRBV7-2 and TRBJ1-4, with D possibly TRBD1 on 6 matching bases. The CDR3 extends over 14 amino acids. V shed 2 bases and J shed 8 bases, with 12 bases lying between them. Looked up from germline, CDR1 is SGHTA and CDR2 is FQGNSA. The CDR3: CASSLYTGLEKLFF. CDR3 nucleotide sequence: TGTGCCAGCAGCTTATATACAGGGTTGGAAAAACTGTTTTTT.

V and J are TRBV25-1 and TRBJ1-6, with D tentatively TRBD1 (6 bases). V gave up 2 bases and J gave up 8 bases, with 13 bases separating them. This CDR3 comprises 15 residues. In germline, CDR1 is MGHDK, CDR2 SYGVNS. For the CDR3, the DNA is TGTGCCAGCAGTGAAGACACAGGGTTAGATTCACCCCTCCACTTT. This translates into CASSEDTGLDSPLHF.

The chain has TRBV6-2 or TRBV6-3 and TRBJ2-1; possible D gene TRBD2, 6 bases. CDR1 is MNHEY, CDR2 SVGEGT, per germline. Trimming stripped 6 bases from V and 15 bases from J, with 21 bases between. The CDR3 sequence is 13 residues long. CDR3 in amino acids: CASRDGGAEVLFF. CDR3 nucleotides: TGTGCCAGCAGAGACGGAGGGGCCGAGGTCCTGTTCTTC.

The chain couples TRBV20-1 to TRBJ2-7, with D tentatively TRBD2 (5 bases). The V gene's germline CDR1 is DFQATT and CDR2 SNEGSKA (reference sequence). This CDR3 contains 15 residues. V lost 0 bases and J 1 base, leaving 13 bases between the germline ends. This chain's CDR3 is CSARDSADFSYEQYF. The CDR3 DNA reads TGCAGTGCTAGAGATAGTGCGGACTTTTCCTACGAGCAGTACTTC.

The rearrangement joins TRBV6-2 or TRBV6-3 to TRBJ2-3; tentative D call: TRBD2 (5 bases). V was clipped by 6 bases and J by 2 bases, with 9 bases between them. CDR1 and CDR2 (germline): MNHEY, SVGEGT. CDR3 length: 13 amino acids. This chain's CDR3 is CASRYRDTDTQYF. The CDR3 coding sequence is TGTGCCAGCAGGTACCGGGACACAGATACGCAGTATTTT.

The rearrangement uses TRBV6-5 and TRBJ1-4, with TRBD1 matching over 7 bases. CDR3 length: 13 amino acids. Germline assignment: CDR1 MNHEY and CDR2 SVGAGI. J lost 8 bases, V lost 5 bases, and 5 bases had no gene match. CDR3: CASSRQGGEKLFF. The DNA for the CDR3 is TGTGCCAGCAGTCGCCAGGGGGGGGAAAAACTGTTTTTT.

The V and J genes are TRBV15 and TRBJ2-5; 8 positions match TRBD1. The J call is doubtful: the DNA matches TRBJ2-7 better. Per the germline V gene, CDR1 is LNHNV and CDR2 is YYDKDF (reference sequence). The CDR3 totals 12 residues. The CDR3 sequence: CATSAGGDEQYF. The CDR3 DNA reads TGTGCCACCAGCGCAGGGGGCGACGAGCAGTACTTC.

This clonotype has just one count. This chain links TRBV20-1 with TRBJ2-1, with 7 bases lining up with TRBD2. Unmatched junction bases numbered 17, after V lost 8 bases and J lost 10 bases. Germline values: CDR1 DFQATT, CDR2 SNEGSKA (reference sequence). The CDR3 sequence is 14 residues long. The CDR3 nucleotides are TGCAGTACCGCCCTAAGAGCGGGGCATGACGAGCAGTTCTTC. This sequence encodes CSTALRAGHDEQFF.

V usage is TRBV27 and J usage is TRBJ1-1; 8 bases are shared with TRBD1. CDR1 is MNHEY, CDR2 SMNVEV, per germline (reference sequence). V shed 7 bases, J shed 4 bases, and the junction held 14 bases outside the gene matches. This CDR3 is 16 amino acids long. The CDR3, as DNA: TGTGCCAGCAAACCCGCGCAGGGGGCGCGGGGCACTGAAGCTTTCTTT. Its protein product is CASKPAQGARGTEAFF.

The chain is built from TRBV4-1 and TRBJ2-7; D unresolved. CDR1 is MGHRA, CDR2 YSYEKL, per germline. Trimming removed 0 bases at V and 1 base at J, with 7 bases between. This CDR3 is 14 amino acids long. CDR3 DNA sequence: TGCGCCAGCAGCCAAGACCCAATATCCTACGAGCAGTACTTC. It yields the protein CASSQDPISYEQYF.

In its sample, this clonotype was seen a few times. The chain couples TRBV20-1 to TRBJ1-2; no firm D call. The CDR3 length is 12 residues. V lost 0 bases and J 5 bases, leaving 7 bases between the germline ends. Germline-derived CDR1 and CDR2 are DFQATT and SNEGSKA (reference sequence). CDR3 DNA sequence: TGCAGTGCTAGAGAAGGAGCGTATGGCTACACCTTC. Translation gives CSAREGAYGYTF.

In DNA form, the CDR3 reads TGTGCCAGCAGTCGGCGGGGGGCCCTGAACACTGAAGCTTTCTTT. Residues: CASSRRGALNTEAFF. The V gene is TRBV12-3 or TRBV12-4, the J gene TRBJ1-1; tentatively, D is TRBD1 (6 bases). Trimming cost V 5 bases and J 0 bases, with 13 bases left between them. The CDR3 is 15 amino acids.

This clonotype turned up a few times. The chain combines TRBV12-3 or TRBV12-4 with TRBJ1-5, with TRBD1 matching over 11 bases. The length of the CDR3 is 15 residues. J was trimmed by 4 bases and V by 6 bases; bases with no gene match: 5. CDR3 protein: CASRQGQGANQPQHF. The CDR3 DNA reads as TGTGCCAGCAGGCAAGGACAGGGGGCTAATCAGCCCCAGCATTTT.

V and J are TRBV3-1 and TRBJ2-1, with TRBD1 identical over 7 bases. The CDR3 is 14 residues long. CDR1 is LGHDT, CDR2 YNNKEL, per germline (reference sequence). The V gene end was trimmed by 4 bases and the J gene end by 10 bases; junction bases not matched to a gene: 10. CDR3 region: CASSRQGVLSEQFF. CDR3 DNA: TGTGCCAGCAGCCGACAGGGTGTTTTATCGGAGCAGTTCTTC.

V is TRBV6-6 and J is TRBJ1-3; 8 bases map to TRBD1. J lost 9 bases, V lost 7 bases, and 11 bases had no gene match. The CDR3 runs to 14 residues. Germline lookup yields CDR1 MNHNY and CDR2 SVGAGI (reference sequence). The CDR3 DNA follows: TGTGCCAGCATCCCCAGGGGGCCTGTAACCACCATATATTTT. It yields the protein CASIPRGPVTTIYF.

The chain uses TRBV28 and TRBJ2-7; a weak D match, TRBD1 (7 bases). The germline V gene encodes CDR1 MDHEN and CDR2 SYDVKM. V was cut by 4 bases and J by 2 bases, with 12 bases left in between. The CDR3 sequence is 14 residues long. CDR3 sequence (DNA): TGTGCCAGCAGTTCAGGGGGGATCCCCTACGAGCAGTACTTC. Protein sequence: CASSSGGIPYEQYF.

This clonotype was recorded a few times. This chain connects TRBV3-1 to TRBJ2-7; possibly TRBD2 for D (5 bases). This CDR3 contains 14 residues. Germline loops: CDR1 LGHDT, CDR2 YNNKEL (reference sequence). Trimming took off 1 base at V and 5 bases at J, with 12 bases between the two ends. In DNA form, the CDR3 reads TGTGCCAGCAGCCAAGTCGAAGGGAGACACGAGCAGTACTTC. Protein: CASSQVEGRHEQYF.

The chain joins TRBV7-2 to TRBJ1-5, with 7 bases that match TRBD1. There are 14 residues in the CDR3. Germline V lookup: CDR1 SGHTA, CDR2 FQGNSA. V shed 4 bases, J shed 3 bases, and the junction held 3 bases outside the gene matches. The CDR3 loop reads CASSSGTVNQPQHF. The DNA of the CDR3 is TGTGCCAGCAGCTCCGGGACAGTCAATCAGCCCCAGCATTTT.

The rearrangement uses TRBV10-3 and TRBJ1-5, with D unclear. This CDR3 spans 13 amino acids. V was shortened by 10 bases and J by 8 bases, with 18 bases between the two germline ends. Germline CDR1 and CDR2: ENHRY and SYGVKD. CDR3 nucleotides: TGTGCCACCGACTTTAGGCAATCAGAGCCCCAGCATTTT. Translated: CATDFRQSEPQHF.

The sample holds a few counts of this clonotype. The CDR3 reads CASSRGTAYNSPLHF. The CDR3 nucleotides are TGTGCCAGCAGCCGAGGGACAGCCTATAATTCACCCCTCCACTTT. V is TRBV28 and J is TRBJ1-6; 7 bases line up with TRBD1. V lost 6 bases, J lost 2 bases, and 4 bases stayed unmatched. The CDR3 sequence is 15 residues long. Germline V gives CDR1 MDHEN, CDR2 SYDVKM. Full variable domain (missing parts from reference TRBV28 and TRBJ1-6): DVKVTQSSRYLVKRTGEKVFLECVQDMDHENMFWYRQDPGLGLRLIYFSYDVKMKEKGDIPEGYSVSREKKERFSLILESASTNQTSMYLCASSRGTAYNSPLHFGNGTRLTVT.

For the CDR3, the DNA is TGTGCCAGCAGCTTGGCCTCCTTCGAAGCTTTCTTT. It specifies CASSLASFEAFF. J is TRBJ1-1 and V is TRBV7-9; no definite D call. Germline CDR1 SEHNR, CDR2 FQNEAQ (reference sequence). The CDR3 runs to 12 residues. V was cut by 3 bases and J by 8 bases, with 10 bases left in between.

The CDR3 sequence: CASHDRISEAFF. For the CDR3, the DNA is TGTGCCAGCCACGACAGGATCTCTGAAGCTTTCTTT. The rearrangement uses TRBV12-3 or TRBV12-4 and TRBJ1-1; D perhaps matches TRBD1 (6 bases). This CDR3 region has 12 residues. V dropped 8 bases and J dropped 6 bases, with 13 bases sitting between them.

This clonotype came up a few times. This chain joins TRBV5-1 and TRBJ1-2; 7 bases are a match to TRBD1. Trimming at V came to 4 bases and at J to 1 base, leaving 10 bases not matched to a gene. Germline CDR1 and CDR2: SGHRS and YFSETQ. The CDR3 consists of 16 residues. CDR3 amino acids: CASSGGEDRHNYGYTF. The CDR3, as DNA: TGCGCCAGCAGCGGTGGTGAGGACAGGCATAACTATGGCTACACCTTC.

The chain has TRBV28 and TRBJ2-3; D is perhaps TRBD1 or TRBD2 (5 bases each). V lost 7 bases and J 3 bases, leaving 14 bases between the germline ends. This CDR3 spans 14 amino acids. Germline assignment: CDR1 MDHEN and CDR2 SYDVKM. CDR3 sequence (DNA): TGTGCCAGCACAACCGGGGCGTGGACAGATACGCAGTATTTT. This encodes CASTTGAWTDTQYF.

The chain links TRBV5-1 to TRBJ2-7; D could derive from TRBD1 or TRBD2 (5 bases each). Germline lookup yields CDR1 SGHRS and CDR2 YFSETQ. The CDR3 runs 14 residues. Trimming cost V 0 bases and J 2 bases, with 9 bases left between them. The CDR3 region has the DNA TGCGCCAGCAGCTTGGCCTGGGGGACCTACGAGCAGTACTTC. It translates to CASSLAWGTYEQYF.

The rearrangement joins TRBV20-1 to TRBJ2-7; TRBD1 matches at 10 bases. CDR1 DFQATT and CDR2 SNEGSKA come from the germline V gene (reference sequence). The CDR3 sequence is 13 residues long. V lost 0 bases to trimming and J lost 10 bases; unmatched junction nucleotides: 6. In nucleotides, the CDR3 is TGCAGTGCTAGAGATCGGGACAGGGGAGGACAGTACTTC. It yields the protein CSARDRDRGGQYF.

This clonotype has ten or more counts. The chain combines TRBV5-1 with TRBJ2-7, with TRBD2 as a possible D gene (6 bases). The V gene's germline CDR1 is SGHRS and CDR2 YFSETQ. Trimming took 0 bases from V and 7 from J, leaving 20 bases between them. The CDR3 is 16 amino acids. Written as DNA, the CDR3 is TGCGCCAGCAGCTTGGTGAGGACTGAGGGAGGACGTGAGCAGTACTTC. Translation gives CASSLVRTEGGREQYF.

This clonotype was observed at least ten times. The CDR3 spells CASTDEHRGGNTEAFF. CDR3 sequence (DNA): TGTGCCAGCACCGACGAACATCGGGGTGGGAACACTGAAGCTTTCTTT. The chain uses TRBV12-3 or TRBV12-4 and TRBJ1-1; D not certain. CDR3 length equals 16 residues. Trimming stripped 7 bases from V and 1 base from J, with 19 bases between.

The V call is TRBV5-1, the J call TRBJ2-2, with TRBD1 as a possible D gene (6 bases). V was cut by 0 bases and J by 0 bases, with 9 bases left in between. Germline CDR1 is SGHRS and CDR2 is YFSETQ. This CDR3 region has 16 residues. The CDR3 nucleotides read TGCGCCAGCAGCTTGGTTGGGGGCGCGAACACCGGGGAGCTGTTTTTT. Its protein is CASSLVGGANTGELFF.

J is TRBJ2-5 and V is TRBV6-5; TRBD2 matches at 7 bases. Germline V lookup: CDR1 MNHEY, CDR2 SVGAGI. CDR3 length: 15 amino acids. J lost 1 base, V lost 8 bases, and 10 bases had no gene match. CDR3 protein: CASYERGGSQETQYF. The CDR3 DNA reads as TGTGCCAGCTACGAGAGGGGAGGGAGCCAAGAGACCCAGTACTTC.